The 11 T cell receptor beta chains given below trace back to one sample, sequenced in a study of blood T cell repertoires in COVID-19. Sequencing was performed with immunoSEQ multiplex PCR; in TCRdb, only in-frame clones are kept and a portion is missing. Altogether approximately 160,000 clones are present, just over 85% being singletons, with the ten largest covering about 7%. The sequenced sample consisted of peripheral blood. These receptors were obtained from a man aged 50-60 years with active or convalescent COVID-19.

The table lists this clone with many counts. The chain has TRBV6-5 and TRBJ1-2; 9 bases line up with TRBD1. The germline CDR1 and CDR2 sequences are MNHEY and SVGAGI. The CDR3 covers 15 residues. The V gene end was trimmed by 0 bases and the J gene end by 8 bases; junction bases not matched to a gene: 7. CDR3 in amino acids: CASSYSTGTGYGYTF. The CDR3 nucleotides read TGTGCCAGCAGTTACTCGACGGGGACAGGGTACGGCTACACCTTC.

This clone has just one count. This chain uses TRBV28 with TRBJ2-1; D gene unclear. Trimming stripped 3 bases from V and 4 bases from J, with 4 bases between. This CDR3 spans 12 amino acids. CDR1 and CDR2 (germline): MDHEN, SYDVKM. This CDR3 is CASSFNYNEQFF. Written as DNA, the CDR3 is TGTGCCAGCAGTTTTAATTACAATGAGCAGTTCTTC.

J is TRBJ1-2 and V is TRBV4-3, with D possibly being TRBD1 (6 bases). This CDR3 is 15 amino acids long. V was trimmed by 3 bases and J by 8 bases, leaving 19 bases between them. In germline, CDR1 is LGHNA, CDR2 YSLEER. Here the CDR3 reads CASSQPGHGEFGYTF. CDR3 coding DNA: TGCGCCAGCAGCCAGCCGGGACATGGGGAGTTCGGCTACACCTTC.

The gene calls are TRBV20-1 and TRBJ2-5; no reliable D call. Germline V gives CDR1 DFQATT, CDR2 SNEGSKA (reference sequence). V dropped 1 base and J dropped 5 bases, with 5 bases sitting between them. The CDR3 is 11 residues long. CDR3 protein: CSARVGETQYF. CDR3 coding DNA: TGCAGTGCTAGAGTCGGGGAGACCCAGTACTTC.

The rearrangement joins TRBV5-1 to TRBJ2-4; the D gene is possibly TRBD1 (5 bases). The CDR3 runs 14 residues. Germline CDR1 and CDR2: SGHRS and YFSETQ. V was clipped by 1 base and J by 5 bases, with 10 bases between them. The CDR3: CASSLLQAQNIQYF. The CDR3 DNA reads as TGCGCCAGCAGCTTGCTACAGGCGCAAAACATTCAGTACTTC.

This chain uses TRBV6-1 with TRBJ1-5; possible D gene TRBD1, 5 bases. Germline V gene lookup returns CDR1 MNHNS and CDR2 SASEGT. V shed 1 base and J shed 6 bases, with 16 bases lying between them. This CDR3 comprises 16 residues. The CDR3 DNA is TGTGCCAGCAGTGAAGTCTACGGGGGACTAGGTCAGCCCCAGCATTTT. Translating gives CASSEVYGGLGQPQHF.

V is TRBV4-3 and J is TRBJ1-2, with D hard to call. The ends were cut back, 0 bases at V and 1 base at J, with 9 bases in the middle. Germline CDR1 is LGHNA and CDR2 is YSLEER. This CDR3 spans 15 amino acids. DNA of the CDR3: TGCGCCAGCAGCCAAGAAGCCCTAGGTAACTATGGCTACACCTTC. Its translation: CASSQEALGNYGYTF.

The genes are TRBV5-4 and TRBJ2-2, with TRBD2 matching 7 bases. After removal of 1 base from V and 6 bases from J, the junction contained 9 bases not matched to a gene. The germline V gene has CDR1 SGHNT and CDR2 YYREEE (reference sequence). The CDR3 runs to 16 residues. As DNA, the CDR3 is TGTGCCAGCAGCTTGTTCTTGGGAGGGTCCGCCGGGGAGCTGTTTTTT. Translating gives CASSLFLGGSAGELFF.

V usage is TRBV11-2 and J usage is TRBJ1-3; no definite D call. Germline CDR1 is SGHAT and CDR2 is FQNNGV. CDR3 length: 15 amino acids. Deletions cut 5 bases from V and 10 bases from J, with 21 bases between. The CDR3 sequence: CASSPTRTLTRTIYF. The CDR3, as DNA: TGTGCCAGCAGCCCTACTCGGACTTTAACCAGAACCATATATTTT.

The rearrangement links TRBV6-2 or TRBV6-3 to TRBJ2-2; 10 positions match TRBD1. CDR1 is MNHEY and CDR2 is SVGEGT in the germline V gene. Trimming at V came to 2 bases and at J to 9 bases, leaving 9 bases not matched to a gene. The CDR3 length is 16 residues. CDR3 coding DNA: TGTGCCAGCAGTTACGTCGGGACAGGGGCGTTTAGGGAGCTGTTTTTT. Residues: CASSYVGTGAFRELFF.

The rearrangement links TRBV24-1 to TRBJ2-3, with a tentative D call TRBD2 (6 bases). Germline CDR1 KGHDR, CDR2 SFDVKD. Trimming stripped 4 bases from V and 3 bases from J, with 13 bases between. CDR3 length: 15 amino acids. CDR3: CATSETGSSTDTQYF. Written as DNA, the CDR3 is TGTGCCACCAGTGAGACCGGGAGTTCGACAGATACGCAGTATTTT.